This T cell receptor (beta chain) was retrieved from a study of control samples from healthy donors and cancer patients. Assay used: immunoSEQ multiplex PCR; TCRdb lists only in-frame clones, some missing. The sample has some 71,000 clones, around 87% seen once. In this sample, this clone turned up once. Sequenced material: PBMCs. This clonotype was obtained from a woman in her 50s with head and neck cancer.

The CDR3, as DNA: TGTGCCATCAGTGGGGAGCCGAGGGGGATGAACACTGAAGCTTTCTTT. This encodes CAISGEPRGMNTEAFF. This rearrangement joins TRBV10-3 to TRBJ1-1; D is perhaps TRBD1 (6 bases). With 4 bases removed from V and 0 bases from J, the gap between germline ends came to 15 bases. This CDR3 has 16 amino acids. Germline V gene sequence: CDR1 ENHRY, CDR2 SYGVKD.